Each of the 27 T cell receptor beta chains below was sequenced from the same sample in a study of blood T cell repertoires in COVID-19. The assay was immunoSEQ multiplex PCR, and TCRdb's table has in-frame clones only and misses some. The sample yields 89,000 or so clones, approximately 85% seen once. The sample taken for sequencing was peripheral blood. The receptor source for this set is a human donor in a cohort sampled during active COVID-19.

CDR3 region: CASSGLAGGFEQYF. CDR3 DNA: TGTGCCAGCAGTGGACTAGCGGGAGGTTTCGAGCAGTACTTC. V and J are TRBV2 and TRBJ2-7; 13 bases are shared with TRBD2. CDR1 SNHLY and CDR2 FYNNEI come from the germline V gene. There are 14 residues in the CDR3. The J segment lost 6 bases and the V segment lost 4 bases, leaving 3 bases of the junction unmatched.

The chain is built from TRBV20-1 and TRBJ2-7; D unclear. CDR1 is DFQATT and CDR2 is SNEGSKA in the germline V gene (reference sequence). Trimming took off 5 bases at V and 6 bases at J, with 11 bases between the two ends. The CDR3 extends over 11 amino acids. Here the CDR3 reads CSALDPPEQYF. The CDR3 nucleotides are TGCAGTGCTCTAGACCCCCCCGAGCAGTACTTC.

This clone was seen a single time. The genes are TRBV9 and TRBJ1-1; possibly TRBD1 for D (6 bases). V was clipped by 2 bases and J by 3 bases, with 8 bases between them. CDR1 is SGDLS, CDR2 YYNGEE, per germline. The CDR3 extends over 13 amino acids. The CDR3: CASSVTGYTEAFF. The CDR3 DNA reads as TGTGCCAGCAGCGTCACAGGGTACACTGAAGCTTTCTTT. Looking up the rest from reference TRBV9 and TRBJ1-1 gives the full variable domain: DSGVTQTPKHLITATGQRVTLRCSPRSGDLSVYWYQQSLDQGLQFLIQYYNGEERAKGNILERFSAQQFPDLHSELNLSSLELGDSALYFCASSVTGYTEAFFGQGTRLTVV.

V usage is TRBV5-1 and J usage is TRBJ2-4; D might be TRBD2 (6 bases). Per the germline V gene, CDR1 is SGHRS and CDR2 is YFSETQ. V lost 0 bases to trimming and J lost 0 bases, with 13 bases between them. The CDR3 consists of 17 residues. The CDR3 DNA reads TGCGCCAGCAGCTTGGTGGAGGGGAATCGAGCCAAAAACATTCAGTACTTC. This encodes CASSLVEGNRAKNIQYF.

The genes are TRBV7-2 and TRBJ1-6, with 7 nucleotides matching TRBD1. The ends lost 7 bases at V and 6 bases at J; junction bases unmatched: 6. CDR1 SGHTA and CDR2 FQGNSA come from the germline V gene. The CDR3 covers 14 residues. CDR3 sequence reads: CASNPRQGNSPLHF. The CDR3 DNA reads as TGTGCCAGCAACCCAAGACAGGGTAATTCACCCCTCCACTTT.

The chain uses TRBV18 and TRBJ2-5; 9 nucleotides align to TRBD1. Germline CDR1 is KGHSH and CDR2 is LQKENI. J was trimmed by 5 bases and V by 4 bases; bases with no gene match: 8. The CDR3 has 15 amino acids. The CDR3 sequence: CASSHEGQGRETQYF. CDR3 nucleotides: TGTGCCAGCTCACACGAAGGACAGGGGCGGGAGACCCAGTACTTC.

This clone was observed a handful of times. The chain is built from TRBV5-1 and TRBJ1-3, with D unresolved. The CDR3 contains 17 residues. V was cut by 4 bases and J by 0 bases, with 17 bases left in between. CDR1 is SGHRS, CDR2 YFSETQ, per germline. The CDR3 coding sequence is TGCGCCAGCAGCCCCCAATTTGACCGGAGCTCTGGAAACACCATATATTTT. It specifies CASSPQFDRSSGNTIYF.

This clone is termed medium-sized. The V gene is TRBV19, the J gene TRBJ1-2, with TRBD1 identical over 8 bases. V dropped 6 bases and J dropped 7; count of bases not matched to a gene: 7. Germline V gives CDR1 LNHDA, CDR2 SQIVND (reference sequence). This CDR3 has 13 amino acids. The CDR3 region is CASSPQGVSGYTF. CDR3 DNA sequence: TGTGCCAGTAGCCCACAGGGGGTTAGTGGCTACACCTTC.

This chain connects TRBV9 to TRBJ2-7; TRBD2 aligns across 8 bases. The trim removed 0 bases at V and 3 bases at J, leaving 5 bases unmatched. CDR1 SGDLS and CDR2 YYNGEE come from the germline V gene. The CDR3 extends over 15 amino acids. Written as DNA, the CDR3 is TGTGCCAGCAGCGTAGGGGGGACTAGTGTCTACGAGCAGTACTTC. Amino acids: CASSVGGTSVYEQYF.

The V gene is TRBV10-3, the J gene TRBJ2-2; 9 bases are shared with TRBD1. The CDR3 length is 14 residues. The junction had 4 bases not matched to a gene; V was cut back by 7 bases and J by 4 bases. CDR1 and CDR2 (germline): ENHRY, SYGVKD. CDR3 loop: CAINGQGSTGELFF. In nucleotides, the CDR3 is TGTGCCATCAACGGACAGGGGAGCACCGGGGAGCTGTTTTTT.

V and J are TRBV5-4 and TRBJ1-6; TRBD1 matches 7 bases. V was pared by 3 bases and J by 9 bases, with 6 bases of the junction left unmatched. This CDR3 comprises 14 residues. Germline CDR1 reads SGHNT; CDR2 reads YYREEE (reference sequence). CDR3: CASSWGQSVSPLHF. The DNA for the CDR3 is TGTGCCAGCAGCTGGGGACAGTCTGTTTCACCCCTCCACTTT.

In its sample, this clone was seen many times. CDR3 in amino acids: CASSLRPYGRQGLSNQPQHF. In DNA form, the CDR3 reads TGTGCCAGCAGTTTACGACCATACGGCAGACAGGGATTAAGCAATCAGCCCCAGCATTTT. The chain recombines TRBV27 with TRBJ1-5; TRBD1 agrees at 7 bases. This CDR3 is 20 amino acids long. Unmatched junction bases numbered 17, after V lost 2 bases and J lost 1 base. Germline V gene lookup returns CDR1 MNHEY and CDR2 SMNVEV (reference sequence).

The chain is built from TRBV9 and TRBJ1-1; TRBD1 is a possible D gene (5 bases). The CDR3 is 12 residues long. Per germline, CDR1 SGDLS and CDR2 YYNGEE. The ends were cut back, 2 bases at V and 7 bases at J, with 9 bases in the middle. The CDR3 nucleotides read TGTGCCAGCAGCGTCGCTGACAGTGAAGCTTTCTTT. This codes for CASSVADSEAFF.

The chain has TRBV23-1 and TRBJ1-1; 8 bases are a match to TRBD1. TRBV23-1 is an ORF for which the function is uncertain. CDR3 length: 16 amino acids. Trimming at V came to 3 bases and at J to 3 bases, leaving 9 bases not matched to a gene. The CDR3 DNA sequence: TGCGCCAGCAGTCACCGAGGACAGGGCGGGGACACTGAAGCTTTCTTT. Translated: CASSHRGQGGDTEAFF.

The chain recombines TRBV18 with TRBJ1-2; D gene ambiguous. The V end lost 6 bases, the J end lost 5 bases, and 19 bases lay between the germline ends. CDR3 length: 15 amino acids. The germline gives CDR1 KGHSH, CDR2 LQKENI. The CDR3, as DNA: TGTGCCAGCTCTGCCGGACGGGCAGAGGGTTATGGCTACACCTTC. Amino acid sequence: CASSAGRAEGYGYTF. Drawing the rest from reference TRBV18 and TRBJ1-2, the complete variable domain is NAGVMQNPRHLVRRRGQEARLRCSPMKGHSHVYWYRQLPEEGLKFMVYLQKENIIDESGMPKERFSAEFPKEGPSILRIQQVVRGDSAAYFCASSAGRAEGYGYTFGSGTRLTVV.

This clone was counted between two and nine times. The chain uses TRBV28 and TRBJ1-5, with 8 positions matching TRBD1. This CDR3 spans 15 amino acids. Germline V gene data show CDR1 as MDHEN and CDR2 as SYDVKM. The J segment lost 2 bases and the V segment lost 5 bases, leaving 5 bases of the junction unmatched. This chain's CDR3 is CASSPGGVGNQPQHF. Here the CDR3 DNA reads TGTGCCAGCAGTCCAGGGGGCGTTGGCAATCAGCCCCAGCATTTT. The variable domain in full, with the rest retrieved from reference TRBV28 and TRBJ1-5, is DVKVTQSSRYLVKRTGEKVFLECVQDMDHENMFWYRQDPGLGLRLIYFSYDVKMKEKGDIPEGYSVSREKKERFSLILESASTNQTSMYLCASSPGGVGNQPQHFGDGTRLSIL.

The V gene is TRBV10-3, the J gene TRBJ2-3; TRBD2 aligns across 11 bases. With 5 bases clipped from V and 2 bases from J, the junction kept 3 bases outside the gene matches. The germline gives CDR1 ENHRY, CDR2 SYGVKD. The CDR3 runs 15 residues. The CDR3 sequence: CAISPGLADTDTQYF. CDR3 coding DNA: TGTGCCATCAGTCCGGGACTAGCGGACACAGATACGCAGTATTTT.

The chain joins TRBV5-5 to TRBJ1-2; D is perhaps TRBD1 (6 bases). Germline V gives CDR1 SGHKS, CDR2 YYEKEE (reference sequence). There are 13 residues in the CDR3. Trimming removed 4 bases from V and 8 bases from J, with 15 bases in between. In nucleotides, the CDR3 is TGTGCCAGCAGCGTGGACAGTCCCAGGGGCTACACCTTC. Its protein is CASSVDSPRGYTF.

CDR3 sequence (DNA): TGTGCCAGCAGTTACGGCGGGACTAGCGGGAGTTCGTACGAGCAGTACTTC. Its translation: CASSYGGTSGSSYEQYF. The chain is built from TRBV6-2 or TRBV6-3 and TRBJ2-7, with TRBD2 matching over 14 bases. Trimming removed 2 bases from V and 4 bases from J; junction bases left unmatched: 7. CDR3 length equals 17 residues. The germline V gene encodes CDR1 MNHEY and CDR2 SVGEGT.

The DNA for the CDR3 is TGTGCCAGCAGCCTTCCCTCGGGACAGGGATCCTACGAGCAGTACTTC. Translating gives CASSLPSGQGSYEQYF. This chain links TRBV9 with TRBJ2-7; TRBD1 matches at 9 bases. The V and J ends lost 4 bases and 1 base, in that order; junction bases with no gene match: 9. The germline V gene has CDR1 SGDLS and CDR2 YYNGEE. The CDR3 sequence is 16 residues long.

CDR3 DNA sequence: TGTGCCAGCAGCTTAGGCTGGCGGGGGGACCTCAAGACGCAGTATTTT. Residues: CASSLGWRGDLKTQYF. The chain joins TRBV11-1 to TRBJ2-3, with 8 bases aligning to TRBD2. The CDR3 totals 16 residues. Germline-derived CDR1 and CDR2 are SGHAT and FQDESV (reference sequence). J gave up 9 bases and V 1 base, and 12 bases lay outside the gene matches.

The chain carries TRBV24-1 and TRBJ2-3; D is unresolved. Germline V lookup: CDR1 KGHDR, CDR2 SFDVKD. Trimming shortened V by 3 bases and J by 3 bases, and 12 bases separated the two germline ends. This CDR3 has 15 residues. The CDR3 sequence is CATSDRTRLTDTQYF. The CDR3, as DNA: TGTGCCACCAGTGATAGAACTCGACTGACAGATACGCAGTATTTT.

The sample holds a few counts of this clone. The chain joins TRBV6-6 to TRBJ1-1; a weak D match, TRBD1 (6 bases). Looked up from germline, CDR1 is MNHNY and CDR2 is SVGAGI (reference sequence). This CDR3 has 11 residues. Deletions cut 8 bases from V and 6 bases from J, with 10 bases between. CDR3 DNA: TGTGCCAGCGGGGGGGGCGCTGAAGCTTTCTTT. Encoded protein: CASGGGAEAFF.

CDR3 nucleotide sequence: TGTGCCAGCAGCCAAGATTTTGGACAGGGGAGAGGTGGCTACACCTTC. This sequence encodes CASSQDFGQGRGGYTF. The V and J genes are TRBV3-1 (or the pseudogene TRBV3-2) and TRBJ1-2; TRBD1 aligns across 9 bases. There are 16 residues in the CDR3. Trimming cost V 0 bases and J 7 bases; bases outside gene matches: 9. The germline CDR1 and CDR2 sequences are LGHDT and YNNKEL (reference sequence).

The rearrangement joins TRBV5-1 to TRBJ2-1; the match to TRBD1 covers 7 bases. V was pared by 7 bases and J by 3 bases, with 13 bases of the junction left unmatched. CDR1 is SGHRS and CDR2 is YFSETQ in the germline V gene. The CDR3 extends over 16 amino acids. Written as DNA, the CDR3 is TGCGCCAGCTCGGGACAGCCAGCCTTTAACTACAATGAGCAGTTCTTC. It is translated as CASSGQPAFNYNEQFF. Combining the CDR3 with reference TRBV5-1 and TRBJ2-1 gives the whole variable domain KAGVTQTPRYLIKTRGQQVTLSCSPISGHRSVSWYQQTPGQGLQFLFEYFSETQRNKGNFPGRFSGRQFSNSRSEMNVSTLELGDSALYLCASSGQPAFNYNEQFFGPGTRLTVL.

This chain uses TRBV19 with TRBJ2-4, with D possibly TRBD1 on 6 matching bases. V was cut by 5 bases and J by 5 bases, with 19 bases left in between. The CDR3 totals 16 residues. CDR1 LNHDA and CDR2 SQIVND come from the germline V gene (reference sequence). CDR3 residues: CASSLQNRAPENIQYF. CDR3 DNA sequence: TGTGCCAGTAGTTTGCAAAACAGGGCCCCCGAAAACATTCAGTACTTC.

This clone was counted a single time. The V gene is TRBV7-2, the J gene TRBJ2-7; 7 nucleotides match TRBD1. J lost 2 bases, V lost 8 bases, and 12 bases had no gene match. The germline V gene encodes CDR1 SGHTA and CDR2 FQGNSA. There are 15 residues in the CDR3. In DNA form, the CDR3 reads TGTGCCAGCGGGTCTACGGGACAGAACCCCTACGAGCAGTACTTC. Residues: CASGSTGQNPYEQYF.